Listed below are T cell receptor beta chains from one sample, sequenced in a study of shared clonotypes between healthy human individuals. The protocol was immunoSEQ multiplex PCR, while the TCRdb copy is restricted to in-frame clones and leaves out a portion. The sample gives just over 2,000,000 clones, about 95% of which show up once; roughly 1% is in the top ten. Sequences were obtained from naive CD8+ T cells sorted from blood. The receptors originated from a man younger than 30 in good health. Both conserved end residues are part of each CDR3. The D gene is left open where the match is weak. Clone size is given for some rows only: seen once, a few or many times, or a class if the clone is expanded.

D gene	clone size	V gene	J gene	CDR3 DNA	CDR3 protein
TRBD1	NA	TRBV7-9	TRBJ1-1	TGTGCCAGCAGCTCGGGACAGGGGGACACTGAAGCTTTCTTT	CASSSGQGDTEAFF
NA	NA	TRBV27	TRBJ1-5	TGTGCCAGCAGAAGGGGCGCAAGAGAGCATTTT	CASRRGAREHF
NA	NA	TRBV6-5	TRBJ2-7	TGTGCCAGCAGTTCTCCCATGAGCTCCTACGAGCAGTACTTC	CASSSPMSSYEQYF
TRBD1	NA	TRBV27	TRBJ2-1	TGTGCCAGCAGTTCCTCGACAGGGTTCAATGAGCAGTTCTTC	CASSSSTGFNEQFF
NA	once	TRBV27	TRBJ2-1	TGTGCCAGCCGGAATTGGGTTTACAATGAGCAGTTCTTC	CASRNWVYNEQFF
NA	NA	TRBV9	TRBJ2-5	TGTGCCAGCAGCCCCGAGGGCCTACAAGAGACCCAGTACTTC	CASSPEGLQETQYF
NA	NA	TRBV7-2	TRBJ1-1	TGTGCCAGCAGCTACGATCTTTGGACTGAAGCTTTCTTT	CASSYDLWTEAFF
NA	NA	TRBV5-8	TRBJ1-1	TGTGCCAGCAGCTTGAATTTTGTGGCTGAAGCTTTCTTT	CASSLNFVAEAFF
NA	NA	TRBV5-6	TRBJ2-5	TGTGCCAGCAGCTCTAGCTCGGGACACCAAGAGACCCAGTACTTC	CASSSSSGHQETQYF
TRBD2	NA	TRBV4-1	TRBJ2-7	TGCGCCAGCAGCCTCCAAGATGTTAGCGGGGTTTACGAGCAGTACTTC	CASSLQDVSGVYEQYF
TRBD2	NA	TRBV11-3	TRBJ2-7	TGTGCCAGCAGCTTGCCGAGGCCTAGCGGGTGCAAAGCCTACGAGCAGTACTTC	CASSLPRPSGCKAYEQYF
NA	NA	TRBV28	TRBJ2-7	TGTGCCAGCAGTTACAGGAATTCCTACGAGCAGTACTTC	CASSYRNSYEQYF
NA	NA	TRBV6-1	TRBJ2-1	TGTGCCAGCAGTGAACTCGGGGAGTACTATGAGCAGTTCTTC	CASSELGEYYEQFF
TRBD2	NA	TRBV7-9	TRBJ2-5	TGTGCCAGCAGCTTAGTGGCGGGAGGGCCCCAAGAGACCCAGTACTTC	CASSLVAGGPQETQYF
TRBD2	NA	TRBV11-2	TRBJ2-5	TGTGCCAGCAGCCAATTAGCGGGAGGGGGGCGAGAGACCCAGTACTTC	CASSQLAGGGRETQYF
NA	NA	TRBV30	TRBJ2-7	TGTGCCTGGTCCTGGGGCACTTACGAGCAGTACTTC	CAWSWGTYEQYF
NA	NA	TRBV6-6	TRBJ1-1	TGTGCCAGCAGTTACTCGGGGCCTGGGAACACTGAAGCTTTCTTT	CASSYSGPGNTEAFF
TRBD1	NA	TRBV4-1	TRBJ1-2	TGCGCCAGCAGCCACCCCTCCGGGACAGACTATGGCTACACCTTC	CASSHPSGTDYGYTF
TRBD2	once	TRBV15	TRBJ2-7	TGTGCCACCAGCAGAGATAAGACTAGCGGGAGCTACGAGCAGTACTTC	CATSRDKTSGSYEQYF
NA	NA	TRBV7-9	TRBJ1-4	TGTGCCAGCACCGCCGACAGTTTAAATGAAAAACTGTTTTTT	CASTADSLNEKLFF
NA	NA	TRBV6-5	TRBJ2-7	TGTGCCAGCAGTTACGGCCCGCCAGCGAGCACCTACGAGCAGTACTTC	CASSYGPPASTYEQYF
TRBD1	NA	TRBV16	TRBJ1-5	TGTGCCAGCAGCCAAGGGACAGGGGCACATCAGCCCCAGCATTTT	CASSQGTGAHQPQHF
NA	NA	TRBV10-2	TRBJ1-3	TGCGCCAGCAGTGTATTGGTGAGCGGGGACACCATATATTTT	CASSVLVSGDTIYF
NA	NA	TRBV4-3	TRBJ2-2	TGCGCCAGCAGCCAAAACTGGAACACCGGGGAGCTGTTTTTT	CASSQNWNTGELFF
NA	NA	TRBV28	TRBJ2-7	TGTGCCACTGGGCAAATTAGGGAGCAGTACTTC	CATGQIREQYF
TRBD1	NA	TRBV4-1	TRBJ2-5	TGCGCCAGCAGCCATCCCCAGGGACAGAAAGAGACCCAGTACTTC	CASSHPQGQKETQYF
NA	NA	TRBV7-6	TRBJ2-7	TGTGCCAGCAGCCCTACTAGTGGAGATGTCTACGAGCAGTACTTC	CASSPTSGDVYEQYF
NA	NA	TRBV7-6	TRBJ1-5	TGTGCCAGCAGCTTAGTATCGGGGGGCTCCCCTTATAGCAATCAGCCCCAGCATTTT	CASSLVSGGSPYSNQPQHF
NA	NA	TRBV6-6	TRBJ1-2	TGTGCCAGCACTTTGGGTCCAGGGATCTATGGCTACACCTTC	CASTLGPGIYGYTF
TRBD2	NA	TRBV5-6	TRBJ2-7	TGTGCCAGCAGCTTGCTCCCTAGCGGGGTCTCCTACGAGCAGTACTTC	CASSLLPSGVSYEQYF
TRBD1	NA	TRBV5-4	TRBJ1-2	TGTGCCAGCAGCGAGGCGACAGGGGTTCTAACTAACTATGGCTACACCTTC	CASSEATGVLTNYGYTF
NA	NA	TRBV28	TRBJ1-2	TGTGCCAGCAGTTTTACAGTGACTAGCTATGGCTACACCTTC	CASSFTVTSYGYTF
NA	NA	TRBV27	TRBJ2-2	TGTGCCAGCAGTACCCCTAGCAGGGACACCGGGGAGCTGTTTTTT	CASSTPSRDTGELFF
TRBD1	once	TRBV4-1	TRBJ2-7	TGCGCCAGCAGCCACCCGGGACAGGGAGCGGCCTACGAGCAGTACTTC	CASSHPGQGAAYEQYF
NA	NA	TRBV5-4	TRBJ1-1	TGTGCCAGCAGCTTGGAGGAGGCCGTTGAAGCTTTCTTT	CASSLEEAVEAFF
NA	few	TRBV25-1	TRBJ1-6	TGTGCCAGCAGTGAATTGCATTGGGATTCACCCCTCCACTTT	CASSELHWDSPLHF
TRBD2	NA	TRBV13	TRBJ2-7	TGTGCCAGCAGCCCCGCTAGCGGCCCTACCTACGAGCAGTACTTC	CASSPASGPTYEQYF
TRBD2	NA	TRBV6-1	TRBJ2-5	TGTGCCAGCAGTACCAGCGGGGGGGTACAAGAGACCCAGTACTTC	CASSTSGGVQETQYF
TRBD1	NA	TRBV5-6	TRBJ1-5	TGTGCCAGCAGCTCGGAGGGACAGGGTAGCGGTATCGGCAATCAGCCCCAGCATTTT	CASSSEGQGSGIGNQPQHF
TRBD2	NA	TRBV27	TRBJ2-3	TGTGCCAGCAGTTTAATAGCGGGGGGGCCAGGAGATACGCAGTATTTT	CASSLIAGGPGDTQYF
TRBD1	NA	TRBV11-2	TRBJ2-3	TGTGCCAGCAGCTTAAAGGGGGCGAATCCCTACAGCACAGATACGCAGTATTTT	CASSLKGANPYSTDTQYF
TRBD1	NA	TRBV2	TRBJ2-7	TGTGCCAGCAGGGAAGGGGGCGACGAGCAGTACTTC	CASREGGDEQYF
TRBD2	NA	TRBV29-1	TRBJ2-1	TGCAGCGTTGAAGATCCCCTGCGGGAGCAGGCCTACAATGAGCAGTTCTTC	CSVEDPLREQAYNEQFF
TRBD1	NA	TRBV25-1	TRBJ1-6	TGTGCCAGCAAGGACGGGACAGGGACATATTCACCCCTCCACTTT	CASKDGTGTYSPLHF
TRBD2	NA	TRBV9	TRBJ2-1	TGTGCCAGCAGCGTAAAGGCGGGAGGGCCGGGCAATGAGCAGTTCTTC	CASSVKAGGPGNEQFF
TRBD1	NA	TRBV27	TRBJ1-1	TGTGCCAGCAGCCCTGACAGGGTCGGAGGGACTGAAGCTTTCTTT	CASSPDRVGGTEAFF
TRBD2	NA	TRBV27	TRBJ2-7	TGTGCCAGCAGTTTCGCGGGGGGGGTAGCCTACGAGCAGTACTTC	CASSFAGGVAYEQYF
TRBD2	NA	TRBV15	TRBJ2-7	TGTGCCACCAGCAGGGGAGGGGAAGAGCAGTACTTC	CATSRGGEEQYF